These 23 T cell receptor beta chains were sequenced from one sample in a study of T-cell reconstitution after alpha-beta-depleted transplantation in children. Library preparation (for TCRbeta) was performed with unique molecular identifiers. Each CDR3 protein gets one entry after TCRdb re-called the PCR reads with MiXCR. The table shows hundreds of thousands of distinct CDR3 sequences, with around 15% occurring only once. Sequenced here: PBMCs, mostly from graft donor cells, sampled 360 days after TCRalphabeta/CD19-depleted stem cell transplant. All receptors come from a boy under two years old who had a stem cell transplant for Wiskott-Aldrich syndrome, so the T cells may come from the graft donor.

This clonotype was seen more than once but under ten times. The rearrangement joins TRBV3-1 to TRBJ2-1; D uncertain. V gave up 2 bases and J gave up 8 bases, with 4 bases separating them. The CDR3 has 11 amino acids. Germline V gene sequence: CDR1 LGHDT, CDR2 YNNKEL (reference sequence). CDR3 nucleotides: TGTGCCAGCAGCCAAAGGGATGAGCAGTTCTTC. As protein: CASSQRDEQFF.

In this sample, this clonotype turned up many times. The chain recombines TRBV7-2 with TRBJ2-1; 9 nucleotides line up with TRBD1. This CDR3 has 14 amino acids. Germline trimming cut 5 bases from V and 3 bases from J; bases unmatched to any gene: 2. The germline CDR1 and CDR2 sequences are SGHTA and FQGNSA. The CDR3 here is CASSRDRDYNEQFF. The CDR3 DNA reads as TGTGCCAGCAGCCGGGACAGGGACTACAATGAGCAGTTCTTC.

This clonotype came up a few times. The chain has TRBV6-1 and TRBJ2-7; D is unclear. This CDR3 comprises 15 residues. CDR1 and CDR2 from the germline V gene are MNHNS and SASEGT. Trimming left V 5 bases short and J 3 bases short, with 17 bases between. Here the CDR3 reads CASSTADLWGYEQYF. Written as DNA, the CDR3 is TGTGCCAGCAGTACCGCCGATCTCTGGGGCTACGAGCAGTACTTC.

This rearrangement joins TRBV29-1 to TRBJ2-1; the D call may be TRBD1 or TRBD2 (7 bases each). The CDR3 is made up of 15 amino acids. Per the germline V gene, CDR1 is SQVTM and CDR2 is ANQGSEA. Between the trimmed V and J ends, which lost 7 bases and 0 bases, there was a span of 16 bases. The CDR3 coding sequence is TGCAGCGCCCAGGGGGGGCGGGACTCCTACAATGAGCAGTTCTTC. It codes for CSAQGGRDSYNEQFF.

The chain employs TRBV14 and TRBJ2-3; TRBD2 is a possible D gene (5 bases). This CDR3 is 14 amino acids long. Trimming removed 5 bases at V and 3 bases at J, with 12 bases between. Per the germline V gene, CDR1 is SGHDN and CDR2 is FVKESK. This chain's CDR3 is CASSETGMTDTQYF. Written as DNA, the CDR3 is TGTGCCAGCAGCGAAACCGGGATGACAGATACGCAGTATTTT.

In its sample, this clonotype was seen a few times. The chain joins TRBV7-8 to TRBJ2-5; 8 bases match TRBD2. CDR3 length: 16 amino acids. Looked up from germline, CDR1 is SGHVS and CDR2 is FQNEAQ. With V trimmed by 4 bases and J by 2 bases, 9 bases remained unmatched. CDR3 region: CASSSIGAGEQETQYF. In DNA form, the CDR3 reads TGTGCCAGCAGCTCCATTGGAGCGGGAGAGCAAGAGACCCAGTACTTC. Drawing the rest from reference TRBV7-8 and TRBJ2-5, the complete variable domain is GAGVSQSPRYKVAKRGQDVALRCDPISGHVSLFWYQQALGQGPEFLTYFQNEAQLDKSGLPSDRFFAERPEGSVSTLKIQRTQQEDSAVYLCASSSIGAGEQETQYFGPGTRLLVL.

This clonotype showed up just a few times. This sequence joins TRBV29-1 and TRBJ2-1; TRBD2 agrees at 10 bases. Germline CDR1 is SQVTM and CDR2 is ANQGSEA. This CDR3 spans 14 amino acids. The trim removed 7 bases at V and 6 bases at J, leaving 9 bases unmatched. The CDR3 nucleotides are TGCAGCGCCCTGCGGACTAGCGGCCTCAATGAGCAGTTCTTC. Translation: CSALRTSGLNEQFF.

The gene calls are TRBV6-5 and TRBJ2-7; D unresolved. Per germline, CDR1 MNHEY and CDR2 SVGAGI. With 0 bases removed from V and 4 bases from J, the gap between germline ends came to 16 bases. CDR3 size: 16 residues. DNA for the CDR3: TGTGCCAGCAGTTACTCTGAGGCTCCTGCCTGGTACGAGCAGTACTTC. It yields the protein CASSYSEAPAWYEQYF.

This chain joins TRBV27 and TRBJ2-4; 9 nucleotides line up with TRBD2. Per germline, CDR1 MNHEY and CDR2 SMNVEV (reference sequence). V lost 6 bases and J lost 8; bases outside the gene matches: 8. CDR3 length: 14 amino acids. CDR3 DNA: TGTGCCAGCAGGCGTAGCGGGGGAGGGGACATTCAGTACTTC. Amino acid sequence: CASRRSGGGDIQYF.

The chain employs TRBV7-7 and TRBJ2-1; D possibly corresponds to TRBD1 (5 bases). This CDR3 contains 16 residues. The germline V and J ends were trimmed by 1 base and 9 bases, with 19 bases remaining between them. Per germline, CDR1 SSHAT and CDR2 FNYEAQ (reference sequence). CDR3 in DNA: TGTGCCAGCAGCTTAGAAGCAGGGTGGGGTTCGGGTGAGCAGTTCTTC. This sequence encodes CASSLEAGWGSGEQFF.

The chain recombines TRBV14 with TRBJ2-1; D gene unclear. V lost 1 base to trimming and J lost 6 bases, with 13 bases between them. This CDR3 comprises 15 residues. The germline V gene encodes CDR1 SGHDN and CDR2 FVKESK. CDR3 in DNA: TGTGCCAGCAGCCAAGGGGTTGGGATCTTCAATGAGCAGTTCTTC. Amino acid sequence: CASSQGVGIFNEQFF.

The CDR3 sequence is CATSDRTGFETQYF. CDR3 coding DNA: TGTGCCACCAGTGACCGGACAGGGTTTGAGACCCAGTACTTC. The chain uses TRBV24-1 and TRBJ2-5; TRBD1 matches at 8 bases. CDR3 length: 14 residues. Germline V CDR1 and CDR2: KGHDR, SFDVKD. J lost 5 bases, V lost 4 bases, and 5 bases had no gene match.

The table lists this clonotype with many counts. This sequence joins TRBV28 and TRBJ2-1, with 9 bases fitting TRBD2. The CDR3 runs 16 residues. Trimming took 4 bases from V and 4 from J; bases not matched to a gene: 8. Germline V lookup: CDR1 MDHEN, CDR2 SYDVKM. The CDR3 here is CASSSSRGGWYNEQFF. DNA of the CDR3: TGTGCCAGCAGTTCGTCGCGGGGGGGCTGGTACAATGAGCAGTTCTTC.

V is TRBV15 and J is TRBJ2-5; no reliable D call. Germline lookup yields CDR1 LNHNV and CDR2 YYDKDF (reference sequence). The V end was cut by 10 bases, the J end by 0 bases, with 15 bases between. The CDR3 is made up of 14 amino acids. CDR3 DNA: TGTGCCAGCCAGGACCGCCCGTACCAAGAGACCCAGTACTTC. Amino acid sequence: CASQDRPYQETQYF.

This clonotype was seen a handful of times. The CDR3 protein is CASSPRASSYEQYF. CDR3 bases: TGTGCCAGCAGCCCCCGCGCGTCTTCCTACGAGCAGTACTTC. The chain carries TRBV3-1 and TRBJ2-7; D unresolved. Per germline, CDR1 LGHDT and CDR2 YNNKEL (reference sequence). The CDR3 runs 14 residues. Trimming stripped 4 bases from V and 1 base from J, with 11 bases between.

Here the CDR3 DNA reads TGTGCCAGCAGCCGCGGACTAGCGGGAGGCTCCTACGAGCAGTACTTC. It encodes CASSRGLAGGSYEQYF. This chain uses TRBV3-1 with TRBJ2-7; the match to TRBD2 covers 14 bases. Germline V gene sequence: CDR1 LGHDT, CDR2 YNNKEL (reference sequence). This CDR3 has 16 residues. J was trimmed by 0 bases and V by 4 bases; bases with no gene match: 2.

V and J are TRBV9 and TRBJ2-3, with D perhaps matching TRBD2 (6 bases). Germline loops: CDR1 SGDLS, CDR2 YYNGEE. The length of the CDR3 is 16 residues. V gave up 2 bases and J gave up 0 bases, with 13 bases separating them. Here the CDR3 DNA reads TGTGCCAGCAGCGTGGACGGGAGAACTAGCACAGATACGCAGTATTTT. Its protein is CASSVDGRTSTDTQYF.

The CDR3 here is CASSLALMAGVQSEQFF. DNA of the CDR3: TGTGCCAGCAGCTTAGCACTGATGGCGGGAGTTCAAAGTGAGCAGTTCTTC. This chain uses TRBV13 with TRBJ2-1, with 7 positions matching TRBD2. Germline lookup yields CDR1 PRHDT and CDR2 FYEKMQ (reference sequence). The CDR3 consists of 17 residues. The ends lost 1 base at V and 9 bases at J; junction bases unmatched: 15. The whole variable domain, filled in from reference TRBV13 and TRBJ2-1, reads AAGVIQSPRHLIKEKRETATLKCYPIPRHDTVYWYQQGPGQDPQFLISFYEKMQSDKGSIPDRFSAQQFSDYHSELNMSSLELGDSALYFCASSLALMAGVQSEQFFGPGTRLTVL.

The table lists this clonotype with many counts. J is TRBJ2-4 and V is TRBV10-2; 8 nucleotides line up with TRBD1. This CDR3 has 15 residues. With 4 bases clipped from V and 0 bases from J, the junction kept 2 bases outside the gene matches. The germline V gene has CDR1 WSHSY and CDR2 SAAADI. CDR3 in amino acids: CASSVTGVAKNIQYF. The CDR3 DNA follows: TGCGCCAGCAGTGTGACAGGGGTAGCCAAAAACATTCAGTACTTC.

This clonotype has a handful of counts. This chain uses TRBV10-3 with TRBJ1-3; D is unresolved. The ends were cut back, 7 bases at V and 2 bases at J, with 6 bases in the middle. CDR3 length: 12 residues. CDR1 is ENHRY and CDR2 is SYGVKD in the germline V gene. The CDR3: CAIIGPGNTIYF. Written as DNA, the CDR3 is TGTGCCATCATAGGGCCTGGAAACACCATATATTTT.

This clonotype was counted between two and nine times. J is TRBJ2-1 and V is TRBV6-2 or TRBV6-3, with no clear D. The CDR3 is 17 amino acids. V dropped 0 bases and J dropped 6 bases, with 18 bases sitting between them. Germline lookup yields CDR1 MNHEY and CDR2 SVGEGT. The CDR3 here is CASSYSVGAILSNEQFF. The CDR3 DNA is TGTGCCAGCAGTTACTCGGTAGGCGCCATCCTAAGCAATGAGCAGTTCTTC.

DNA for the CDR3: TGTGCCAGCAGAGCTCCTTACAGGTCCTCAGATACGCAGTATTTT. Translating it yields CASRAPYRSSDTQYF. V gene TRBV6-2 or TRBV6-3 combines with J gene TRBJ2-3, with a possible D match to TRBD1 (5 bases). Trimming stripped 6 bases from V and 4 bases from J, with 17 bases between. CDR3 length: 15 amino acids. Germline V lookup: CDR1 MNHEY, CDR2 SVGEGT.

About this clonotype: The junction departs from germline at one end; a sequencing error may be responsible. This chain joins TRBV5-1 and TRBJ2-5; D call uncertain. The CDR3 extends over 15 amino acids. Looked up from germline, CDR1 is SGHRS and CDR2 is YFSETQ. The CDR3 nucleotides read TGCGCCAGCAGCTACACCCAGGTGAATCAAGGGACCCAGTACTTC. Residues: CASSYTQVNQGTQYF.